Below, 10 T cell receptor beta chains from the same sample are listed, as sequenced in a study of control samples from healthy donors and cancer patients (dated by TCRdb to about 2020). Library generation was performed with the immunoSEQ multiplex PCR assay. TCRdb limited this immuneACCESS table to in-frame rearrangements with V and J called. A share of clones is missing; checked studies link under half to unresolved V genes, and the rest is unexplained. In all, the sample holds approximately 90,000 clones, and 88% of those were seen once. Of the sample, roughly an eighth is held by the ten largest clones. Sample: blood. Receptors originate from a woman aged 65 to 85 in good health.

This clone was seen just once. DNA of the CDR3: TGTGCCAGCAGCCCGCCCGCCGGAAGCTCTGGAAACACCATATATTTT. The encoded protein is CASSPPAGSSGNTIYF. The V gene is TRBV7-6, the J gene TRBJ1-3; D is unclear. CDR3 length: 16 residues. Trimming pared 5 bases from V and 0 bases from J, leaving 14 bases between. Germline V gene lookup returns CDR1 SGHVS and CDR2 FNYEAQ.

This clone was recorded only once. This sequence joins TRBV15 and TRBJ1-2; 7 nucleotides line up with TRBD1. After removal of 1 base from V and 6 bases from J, the junction contained 2 bases not matched to a gene. Germline V lookup: CDR1 LNHNV, CDR2 YYDKDF (reference sequence). The CDR3 totals 13 residues. CDR3: CATSRGGQNGYTF. The CDR3 DNA follows: TGTGCCACCAGCAGAGGGGGACAGAATGGCTACACCTTC.

The V call is TRBV6-6, the J call TRBJ1-6; 8 bases map to TRBD1. The germline V gene encodes CDR1 MNHNY and CDR2 SVGAGI (reference sequence). The trim removed 7 bases at V and 13 bases at J, leaving 15 bases unmatched. The CDR3 spans 15 residues. The CDR3 loop reads CASIPAGGDKYPLHF. CDR3 DNA sequence: TGTGCCAGCATCCCAGCAGGGGGCGATAAGTACCCCCTCCACTTT.

The chain has TRBV7-9 and TRBJ1-1; 9 nucleotides align to TRBD1. CDR3 size: 16 residues. After removal of 5 bases from V and 1 base from J, the junction contained 8 bases not matched to a gene. The germline V gene has CDR1 SEHNR and CDR2 FQNEAQ (reference sequence). CDR3 amino acids: CASSPGTGRTNTEAFF. CDR3 in DNA: TGTGCCAGCAGCCCTGGGACAGGGCGGACGAACACTGAAGCTTTCTTT.

This clone was detected only once. The rearrangement links TRBV5-6 to TRBJ1-6; 10 positions match TRBD1. Germline V lookup: CDR1 SGHDT, CDR2 YYEEEE. This CDR3 is 17 amino acids long. Losses at the gene ends were 4 bases for V and 7 bases for J; bases not matched to a gene: 11. DNA of the CDR3: TGTGCCAGCAGCGATGGACCGGGACAGGGGTCAAATTCACCCCTCCACTTT. It codes for CASSDGPGQGSNSPLHF.

This rearrangement joins TRBV2 to TRBJ2-3; TRBD2 might be the D (7 bases). V lost 7 bases to trimming and J lost 2 bases, with 16 bases between them. CDR1 is SNHLY, CDR2 FYNNEI, per germline. This CDR3 comprises 15 residues. The CDR3 sequence: CASKGGRGPTDTQYF. DNA for the CDR3: TGTGCCAGCAAAGGAGGGCGGGGGCCCACAGATACGCAGTATTTT.

This chain joins TRBV9 and TRBJ1-5; D remains ambiguous. This CDR3 is 14 amino acids long. Germline-derived CDR1 and CDR2 are SGDLS and YYNGEE. V was cut by 8 bases and J by 5 bases, with 17 bases left in between. Written as DNA, the CDR3 is TGTGCCAGACTCTTGGGGTCGCCTTATCAGCCCCAGCATTTT. This codes for CARLLGSPYQPQHF.

The chain has TRBV4-2 and TRBJ2-1, with D maybe TRBD2 (6 bases). V was cut by 1 base and J by 9 bases, with 22 bases left in between. Germline values: CDR1 LGHNA, CDR2 YNFKEQ. The CDR3 length is 17 residues. This CDR3 reads CASSQGPRAGYPREQFF. The CDR3 region has the DNA TGTGCCAGCAGCCAAGGGCCAAGGGCGGGGTACCCACGTGAGCAGTTCTTC.

The gene calls are TRBV6-5 and TRBJ1-2; D unresolved. The CDR3 length is 15 residues. Deletions cut 6 bases from V and 4 bases from J, with 18 bases between. Germline values: CDR1 MNHEY, CDR2 SVGAGI. Here the CDR3 DNA reads TGTGCCAGCAGCCCCCCTGGAATTCGAGGCTATGGCTACACCTTC. Residues: CASSPPGIRGYGYTF.

The chain carries TRBV30 and TRBJ1-3; D is possibly TRBD1 (6 bases). CDR3 length: 16 amino acids. V was trimmed by 0 bases and J by 0 bases, leaving 12 bases between them. CDR1 and CDR2 (germline): GTSNPN, SVGIG (reference sequence). The CDR3 DNA follows: TGTGCCTGGAGTGTACAGGGAGGGATCTCTGGAAACACCATATATTTT. Residues: CAWSVQGGISGNTIYF.